This T cell receptor (beta chain) was sequenced in a study of low-dose radiotherapy and immunotherapy resistance in tumors. This CDR3 is 16 amino acids long. Trimming removed 1 base at V and 5 bases at J, with 15 bases between. TRAV and TRBV primers primed cDNA for both TCRalpha and TCRbeta. TCRs were amplified for roughly 20 PCR cycles with a constant-region primer and V-primer adapter. TCRdb fed the reads into MiXCR, producing one record per CDR3 protein. The sample carries 60,000 to 90,000 distinct CDR3 sequences, less than 40% recorded once. Time point meaning: before trial treatment. Patients qualified if they had advanced solid tumors that lacked tumor-infiltrating lymphocytes. This clonotype was seen repeatedly, ten times or more.

The sequences come from PBMCs, collected before treatment. The gene calls are TRBV12-3 or TRBV12-4 and TRBJ1-5; possible D gene TRBD1, 5 bases. This receptor was identified in a female donor with ovarian cancer. CDR3 sequence: CASSLGPRGTHQPQHF. Here the CDR3 DNA reads TGTGCCAGCAGTTTAGGCCCCAGAGGGACCCATCAGCCCCAGCATTTT.